This T cell receptor (beta chain) comes out of a study of regulatory T cells in long-lasting Graves disease. Notes on the study in general: Newly diagnosed Graves' patients had higher TCR diversity than persistent ones.

This clonotype was seen repeatedly, ten times or more. Its target is unknown. Time point reported: newly diagnosed GD, antithyroid drugs for less than 3 months. PBMC RNA served as the TCR library source. Through Arm-PCR of CDR3 regions and iRepertoire HTBI primers, TCR beta libraries were built. TCRdb called the multiplex PCR reads again in MiXCR, with one record for every CDR3 protein. The sample yields about 470,000 distinct CDR3 sequences, just under 15% seen once. Trimming cost V 3 bases and J 10 bases, with 20 bases left between them. The CDR3 loop spans 15 amino acids. Germline CDR1 and CDR2: SGDLS and YYNGEE. The sample was also linked to a second study, of T cells in Graves' hyperthyroidism and ophthalmopathy. As that study records: Separating ophthalmopathy from stable hyperthyroidism was achieved by a 13 V-J model.

This receptor was identified in a woman between 25 and 40 years old with Graves disease. The chain carries TRBV9 and TRBJ2-1, with D tentatively TRBD2 (6 bases). The sequencing used peripheral blood mononuclear cells (PBMCs), collected at new diagnosis, from a patient treated with antithyroid drugs. DNA for the CDR3: TGTGCCAGCAGCGCGACAGCGACTAGTTCTGGCGAGCAGTTCTTC. Residues: CASSATATSSGEQFF.